This TCR beta chain was identified during a study of identical twins. One entry per CDR3 protein results from TCRdb running MiXCR on the 5' RACE reads. The table lists roughly 470,000 distinct CDR3 sequences, 13% to 15% of them singletons. The germline V gene encodes CDR1 SGDLS and CDR2 YYNGEE. After removal of 5 bases from V and 5 bases from J, the junction contained 11 bases not matched to a gene. The CDR3 is 15 residues long. Study-wide findings and caveats: Excess sharing between twins was weaker in beta out-of-frame sequences. A partial confounding effect on zero-insertion analyses could come from invariant MAIT and iNKT cells.

This clonotype was detected a few times. Its specificity is unknown. These data also featured in a second study, about yellow fever vaccine responses in identical twins.

This chain links TRBV9 with TRBJ2-3, with TRBD1 matching 7 bases. Sequenced sample: CD4+ T cells sorted from blood. The TCR sequence derives from a woman aged 18 to 35 in good health. CDR3 sequence reads: CASRATGNTQDTQYF. CDR3 bases: TGTGCCAGCAGAGCGACAGGGAATACGCAAGATACGCAGTATTTT.